Listed here is a single TCR beta chain. Ten or more counts support this clonotype. Its specific antigen is unknown. Base qualities are missing; no much larger clone stands one base away. The library was prepared using RACE. The reads were generated on a NextSeq 500. Library preparation attached unique molecular identifiers to individual cDNA molecules for quantitative, reproducible TCR counting. From each blood RNA sample, both TCR alpha and TCR beta chains were sequenced. From the authors' description of their analysis: Samples had a median of roughly 99,000 TCRs, with a range from about 23,224 to 750,000. The Decombinator software suite was used to annotate the V, J and CDR3 of the TCR reads. Every sample was subsampled to the same number of TCRs (28,000) for the PS versus PT1 abundance plots. Expanded TCRs were defined as absent before sensitization and observed at least eight times at the 2-week time point. TCRdb applied fastp at Q25 and MiXCR to the public reads, then kept only in-frame beta chains. Records with the same CDR3 protein are collapsed into one entry carrying the most frequent genes and DNA. TCRdb's processing, not the study's, gives the V and J calls here. The table for this sample lists around 260,000 distinct CDR3 sequences; 7.5% to 9% of them were counted only once. The top ten constitute 2% to 2.5% of the sample.

This sample is drawn from a study of human T cells and chemical hapten exposure (dated by TCRdb to 2020 to 2022). For context, the study as a whole: For sensitization, 2% DPC in acetone was applied to a 2 cm by 2 cm area of upper inner arm skin. Patch testing was performed on the upper back with Finn chambers containing 0.01% DPC, and the patch tests were scored after 6 days according to International Contact Dermatitis Research Group standards. Twenty-nine alopecia patients provided blood for TCR sequencing at one to four time points (pre-sensitization, 2, 6 and 24 weeks). In alopecia patients, the study followed how the peripheral blood TCR repertoire changed in vivo over primary and secondary sensitization to diphenylcyclopropenone (DPC), a hapten. Most of the patients in the cohort were female, and the cohort covered alopecia areata with under or over 50% scalp involvement, alopecia totalis and alopecia universalis. Throughout the study period of around 24 weeks, patients also received therapeutic DPC doses to the scalp every week. Blood samples were taken from patients before sensitization (week 0) and at 2, 6 and about 24 weeks after DPC sensitization. Libraries were pooled for sequencing, and per-sample TCR yields varied mainly because of small differences in library volumes within the pool.

In the paper's terms, the time point label means: pre-sensitization, week 0. Explained via the paper, the treatment or condition label denotes: therapeutic diphenylcyclopropenone sensitization with weekly scalp DPC. At each patch-test visit, blood was drawn before the patch test was applied. Eligible patients were aged 18 to 70, diagnosed with alopecia, deemed suitable for DPC therapy, and excluded if pregnant. Unfractionated whole blood was collected in Tempus Blood RNA tubes, and total RNA was extracted from that blood. Findings and caveats that apply to the study as a whole: Expanded TCRs formed significantly more large CDR3 similarity clusters than pre-sensitization or healthy control sets, consistent with antigen-driven responses. Patch test score correlated positively with the number of PT1 expanded TCRs, reaching significance at thresholds 8, 16 and 32 but not at 4. DPC sensitization did not change how many TCRs were above 1 in 1000 frequency, and no evidence was found of alterations in global repertoire structure. After repeated subsampling, changes were observed in the strength of the expansion versus patch-test correlation and in the threshold at which the correlation became significant. Because every patient had alopecia, a presumed autoimmune disease, the patients' immune response might differ from that of healthy individuals.

V is reduced by 5 bases and J by 4 bases, leaving a spacing of 2 bases between them. CDR1 and CDR2 are drawn from the germline V gene: MDHEN, SYDVKM. Counted from cysteine to phenylalanine, this CDR3 has 10 amino acids. Only the CDR3 portion is preserved as DNA: 30 bases, with reading frame beginning at the first base. This sample comprised whole blood, obtained in connection with sensitization to the hapten diphenylcyclopropenone (DPC). The source of this sequence is a woman between 40 and 55 years old with alopecia areata. Some clones in this sample may be carry-over from other donors' samples. The V gene is TRBV28 and the J gene is TRBJ1-2, with the D gene too uncertain to name. The CDR3 protein is CASSRYGYTF. Read as DNA, the sequence is TGTGCCAGCAGTCGCTATGGCTACACCTTC.